This T cell receptor (beta chain) was recovered during a study of a mutant IDH1 vaccine in newly diagnosed glioma. Some clones are missing from TCRdb's copy, which holds only in-frame ones; the method was immunoSEQ multiplex PCR. The data contain approximately 84,000 clones, 70% to 90% of them seen just once; the ten biggest clones take up more than 5%. As for this clone: Antigen unknown.

Regarding time point: week 47, end of study. Vaccine doses each comprised 300 ug of mutant IDH1 20-mer peptide, with topical imiquimod. Germline loops: CDR1 LNHDA, CDR2 SQIVND (reference sequence). This CDR3 has 15 residues. The V and J ends lost 3 bases and 2 bases, in that order; junction bases with no gene match: 4. The source material was PBMCs, sampled from a glioma patient whose treatment included an IDH1 peptide vaccine. This sequence was found in a man between 35 and 55 years old with glioma. J is TRBJ2-3 and V is TRBV19; 8 bases are a match to TRBD1. CDR3 residues: CASSIGRGPTDTQYF. In DNA, the CDR3 is TGTGCCAGTAGTATTGGCAGGGGGCCCACAGATACGCAGTATTTT.